This T cell receptor (beta chain) was profiled in a study of blood T cell repertoires in COVID-19. At the level of the study: Samples taken during acute and convalescent COVID-19 were collected in the United States, Italy and Spain. PBMCs, B-cell-depleted T cells, or T cells provided the cDNA or gDNA that made up the material.

The V gene's germline CDR1 is LNHDA and CDR2 SQIVND (reference sequence). The CDR3 loop spans 15 amino acids. V lost 0 bases, J lost 1 base, and 9 bases lay in between. Those enrolled in Seattle joined during active infection and were followed longitudinally afterward. Per the original data handling: How many nucleated cells were present was estimated from reference gene primer amplification. Sequencing was performed with immunoSEQ multiplex PCR; in TCRdb, only in-frame clones are kept and a portion is missing. Clone size and the V and J calls come from that table; the DNA yielded D and trimming. The sample lists hundreds of thousands of clones; 83% were seen once.

This sequence originates from a woman in her twenties or thirties with COVID-19, enrolled during active disease. Sample: peripheral blood. The chain has TRBV19 and TRBJ1-1; the D gene is possibly TRBD1 (6 bases). The CDR3, as DNA: TGTGCCAGTAGTATAGATCTGGACAGGAACACTGAAGCTTTCTTT. Its protein product is CASSIDLDRNTEAFF. The whole variable domain, remainder taken from reference TRBV19 and TRBJ1-1, is DGGITQSPKYLFRKEGQNVTLSCEQNLNHDAMYWYRQDPGQGLRLIYYSQIVNDFQKGDIAEGYSVSREKKESFPLTVTSAQKNPTAFYLCASSIDLDRNTEAFFGQGTRLTVV.